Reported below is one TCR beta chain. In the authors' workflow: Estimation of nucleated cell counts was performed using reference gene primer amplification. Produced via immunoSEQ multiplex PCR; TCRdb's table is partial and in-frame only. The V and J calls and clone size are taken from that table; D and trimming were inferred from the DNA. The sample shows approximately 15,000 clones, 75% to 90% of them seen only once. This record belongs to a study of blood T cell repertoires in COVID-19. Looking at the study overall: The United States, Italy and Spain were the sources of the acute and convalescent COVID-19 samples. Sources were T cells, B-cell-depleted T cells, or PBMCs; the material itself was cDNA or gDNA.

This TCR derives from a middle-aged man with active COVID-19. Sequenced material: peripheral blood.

The CDR3 loop reads CASSLGLAGLSNNEQFF. The CDR3, as DNA: TGTGCCAGCAGCTTAGGACTAGCGGGACTGTCTAACAATGAGCAGTTCTTC. The chain joins TRBV5-4 to TRBJ2-1; 12 nucleotides match TRBD2. This CDR3 has 17 amino acids. Trimming cost V 2 bases and J 5 bases; bases outside gene matches: 8. In germline, CDR1 is SGHNT, CDR2 YYREEE (reference sequence).